Listed here are 31 T cell receptor beta chains from one sample, sequenced in a study of blood T cells in healthy people across ages. For the second PCR, which ran for roughly 7 to 11 cycles, a sample-barcoded 5' primer and a J-beta primer mix were used. TCRdb processed the 5' RACE reads anew with MiXCR; each CDR3 protein has one entry. The repertoire has around 1,900,000 distinct CDR3 sequences, about 39% of them found once; the top ten carry under 25%. Sequencing was carried out using blood. These receptors were collected from a human donor in good health.

This clonotype was found a few times. The V gene is TRBV6-6, the J gene TRBJ2-3, with 7 bases lining up with TRBD2. The CDR3 covers 13 residues. Germline V gives CDR1 MNHNY, CDR2 SVGAGI (reference sequence). With V trimmed by 6 bases and J by 7 bases, 7 bases remained unmatched. The DNA of the CDR3 is TGTGCCAGCAGCTCGGGACTACCTAATACGCAGTATTTT. Its translation is CASSSGLPNTQYF.

At least ten counts were recorded for this clonotype. V is TRBV11-2 and J is TRBJ2-3, with D hard to call. The germline CDR1 and CDR2 sequences are SGHAT and FQNNGV. The CDR3 covers 11 residues. V lost 6 bases and J lost 4, with 5 bases in between. The CDR3 DNA reads as TGTGCCAGCAGGCTAGCAGATACGCAGTATTTT. This encodes CASRLADTQYF.

As to this clonotype: One end of the junction does not line up with germline, which may come from a read error. The chain couples TRBV20-1 to TRBJ1-2, with 7 positions matching TRBD1. The CDR3 is 11 amino acids. Germline CDR1 is DFQATT and CDR2 is SNEGSKA (reference sequence). CDR3 residues: CGAPETGSYTF. Written as DNA, the CDR3 is TGCGGTGCCCCCGAGACAGGGAGTTACACCTTC.

V usage is TRBV6-1 and J usage is TRBJ2-6, with D maybe TRBD1 (6 bases). The germline V gene has CDR1 MNHNS and CDR2 SASEGT. V lost 6 bases, J lost 0 bases, and 15 bases lay in between. There are 17 residues in the CDR3. The CDR3 spells CASSPQGRLSGANVLTF. DNA of the CDR3: TGTGCCAGCAGCCCACAGGGACGCCTCTCTGGGGCCAACGTCCTGACTTTC.

V gene TRBV4-1 combines with J gene TRBJ2-2; D is unresolved. Germline assignment: CDR1 MGHRA and CDR2 YSYEKL. The germline V and J ends were trimmed by 8 bases and 3 bases, with 13 bases remaining between them. The CDR3 spans 14 residues. CDR3 loop: CASRGRVDTGELFF. CDR3 coding DNA: TGCGCCAGCCGAGGACGGGTGGACACCGGGGAGCTGTTTTTT.

This clonotype occurred a few times. In nucleotides, the CDR3 is TGTGCCAGCAGCCCACGGACTAGCGGGGGACCCATCACAGATACGCAGTATTTT. Residues: CASSPRTSGGPITDTQYF. The chain has TRBV7-2 and TRBJ2-3; 13 bases match TRBD2. Unmatched junction bases numbered 10, after V lost 5 bases and J lost 2 bases. This CDR3 comprises 18 residues. Germline V gene lookup returns CDR1 SGHTA and CDR2 FQGNSA.

The V call is TRBV5-6, the J call TRBJ1-4, with D possibly matching TRBD1 (5 bases). Per germline, CDR1 SGHDT and CDR2 YYEEEE. V was cut by 0 bases and J by 5 bases, with 14 bases left in between. The CDR3 has 16 residues. The CDR3 protein is CASSLGLMGPNEKLFF. CDR3 in DNA: TGTGCCAGCAGCTTGGGCCTGATGGGACCAAATGAAAAACTGTTTTTT.

This clonotype was seen more than once but under ten times. The CDR3 loop reads CASSLYWGQEAFF. CDR3 in DNA: TGTGCCAGCAGCTTATACTGGGGCCAGGAAGCTTTCTTT. The chain joins TRBV7-9 to TRBJ1-1; a possible D gene is TRBD1 (5 bases). V dropped 2 bases and J dropped 8 bases, with 12 bases sitting between them. Germline V gene sequence: CDR1 SEHNR, CDR2 FQNEAQ (reference sequence). CDR3 length equals 13 residues. Supplemented by reference TRBV7-9 and TRBJ1-1, the full variable domain reads DTGVSQNPRHKITKRGQNVTFRCDPISEHNRLYWYRQTLGQGPEFLTYFQNEAQLEKSRLLSDRFSAERPKGSFSTLEIQRTEQGDSAMYLCASSLYWGQEAFFGQGTRLTVV.

This clonotype turned up a few times. The chain uses TRBV6-5 and TRBJ1-4; 8 positions agree with TRBD1. Germline V CDR1 and CDR2: MNHEY, SVGAGI. The trim removed 2 bases at V and 4 bases at J, leaving 3 bases unmatched. The CDR3 consists of 15 residues. The CDR3 spells CASSYLQGVNEKLFF. In DNA, the CDR3 is TGTGCCAGCAGTTACCTACAGGGGGTTAATGAAAAACTGTTTTTT.

The count of this clonotype is one. Sequence at one end of the junction differs from germline and may be a read error. The V gene is TRBV28, the J gene TRBJ2-3, with a tentative D call TRBD2 (6 bases). This CDR3 is 15 amino acids long. Per germline, CDR1 MDHEN and CDR2 SYDVKM. In nucleotides, the CDR3 is TGTGCCAGCAGTTCACGGACCGGGAGCACAGGTACGCAGTATTTT. Residues: CASSSRTGSTGTQYF.

The chain is built from TRBV15 and TRBJ2-1, with a possible D match to TRBD2 (6 bases). The CDR3 length is 17 residues. V lost 0 bases to trimming and J lost 4 bases, with 16 bases between them. Germline values: CDR1 LNHNV, CDR2 YYDKDF (reference sequence). CDR3 nucleotide sequence: TGTGCCACCAGCAGAGAGGGGTGGGACTCATCTTACAATGAGCAGTTCTTC. Translating it yields CATSREGWDSSYNEQFF.

The chain uses TRBV6-6 and TRBJ2-3, with 11 positions matching TRBD2. CDR1 and CDR2 from the germline V gene are MNHNY and SVGAGI (reference sequence). The trim removed 0 bases at V and 4 bases at J, leaving 6 bases unmatched. The CDR3 is 17 residues long. The chain's CDR3 is CASSYSPSGGYADTQYF. CDR3 bases: TGTGCCAGCAGTTACTCGCCTAGCGGGGGGTACGCAGATACGCAGTATTTT.

V gene TRBV6-6 combines with J gene TRBJ2-1; 9 bases agree with TRBD1. The CDR3 sequence is 14 residues long. Unmatched junction bases numbered 8, after V lost 7 bases and J lost 7 bases. Per germline, CDR1 MNHNY and CDR2 SVGAGI (reference sequence). CDR3 sequence (DNA): TGTGCCAGCAACCGGGACAGGGTGACAAATGAGCAGTTCTTC. Protein product: CASNRDRVTNEQFF.

The rearrangement joins TRBV5-6 to TRBJ2-1; 8 nucleotides align to TRBD1. CDR3 length: 13 residues. Germline trimming cut 10 bases from V and 6 bases from J; bases unmatched to any gene: 9. The germline V gene has CDR1 SGHDT and CDR2 YYEEEE. The CDR3: CAGGQGAINEQFF. CDR3 in DNA: TGTGCCGGGGGGCAGGGGGCCATCAATGAGCAGTTCTTC.

This clonotype was counted a few times. The rearrangement uses TRBV7-6 and TRBJ2-3; a possible D gene is TRBD1 (5 bases). The V gene lost 3 bases and the J gene lost 5 bases, with 9 bases spanning the gap. The length of the CDR3 is 13 residues. Germline assignment: CDR1 SGHVS and CDR2 FNYEAQ. The CDR3 coding sequence is TGTGCCAGCAGCTTCACGACAGTAGATACGCAGTATTTT. Its translation: CASSFTTVDTQYF. The full variable domain, in which reference TRBV7-6 and TRBJ2-3 provide the parts outside the CDR3, is GAGVSQSPRYKVTKRGQDVALRCDPISGHVSLYWYRQALGQGPEFLTYFNYEAQQDKSGLPNDRFSAERPEGSISTLTIQRTEQRDSAMYRCASSFTTVDTQYFGPGTRLTVL.

This chain joins TRBV5-5 and TRBJ1-1; D possibly corresponds to TRBD1 (5 bases). Germline V gives CDR1 SGHKS, CDR2 YYEKEE (reference sequence). This CDR3 has 9 residues. The CDR3 reads CVWGAEAFF. The CDR3 DNA follows: TGTGTCTGGGGGGCTGAAGCTTTCTTT.

This clonotype was seen many times. The chain links TRBV7-2 to TRBJ2-5; 8 bases are a match to TRBD1. CDR1 is SGHTA and CDR2 is FQGNSA in the germline V gene. The CDR3 consists of 13 residues. With V trimmed by 5 bases and J by 2 bases, 1 base remained unmatched. CDR3 loop: CASSRDRQETQYF. The CDR3 DNA reads as TGTGCCAGCAGCCGGGACAGGCAAGAGACCCAGTACTTC.

This rearrangement joins TRBV7-9 to TRBJ1-1, with a tentative D call TRBD1 (5 bases). This CDR3 contains 16 residues. V was pared by 5 bases and J by 1 base, with 17 bases between. Germline V lookup: CDR1 SEHNR, CDR2 FQNEAQ (reference sequence). The CDR3 nucleotides read TGTGCCAGCAGCCCTCGGACCACAGGACGGAACACTGAAGCTTTCTTT. Amino acid sequence: CASSPRTTGRNTEAFF.

The V call is TRBV6-5, the J call TRBJ1-4, with D perhaps TRBD1 (6 bases). Germline V gene data show CDR1 as MNHEY and CDR2 as SVGAGI. The CDR3 contains 13 residues. V lost 2 bases and J 10 bases, leaving 11 bases between the germline ends. CDR3 sequence reads: CASSYIRGGKLFF. The DNA for the CDR3 is TGTGCCAGCAGTTACATCAGGGGAGGAAAACTGTTTTTT.

In its sample, this clonotype was seen a few times. J is TRBJ1-5 and V is TRBV12-3 or TRBV12-4; D is perhaps TRBD1 (5 bases). The CDR3 runs to 16 residues. Trimming pared 8 bases from V and 2 bases from J, leaving 19 bases between. CDR3 residues: CASCAGEGYGNQPQHF. CDR3 sequence (DNA): TGTGCCAGCTGTGCGGGGGAGGGTTACGGCAATCAGCCCCAGCATTTT.

This clonotype was recorded once. V gene TRBV5-1 combines with J gene TRBJ2-3; 9 nucleotides line up with TRBD1. CDR3 size: 15 residues. J gave up 2 bases and V 3 bases, and 4 bases lay outside the gene matches. The germline gives CDR1 SGHRS, CDR2 YFSETQ. The CDR3 reads CASSYRDRVTDTQYF. For the CDR3, the DNA is TGCGCCAGCAGCTACCGGGACAGGGTCACAGATACGCAGTATTTT.

This clonotype has just a few counts. The V call is TRBV7-2, the J call TRBJ2-5; 11 nucleotides line up with TRBD2. V lost 1 base, J lost 7 bases, and 8 bases stayed unmatched. The CDR3 covers 16 residues. Germline V lookup: CDR1 SGHTA, CDR2 FQGNSA. CDR3 sequence reads: CASSLDDSGGARTQYF. The CDR3 nucleotides read TGTGCCAGCAGCTTAGACGATAGCGGGGGGGCGAGGACCCAGTACTTC.

CDR3 DNA: TGCAGTGCTAGAGCCCCTAGCGGGGGAGCCTACGAGCAGTACTTC. Translation: CSARAPSGGAYEQYF. This chain links TRBV20-1 with TRBJ2-7, with 10 positions matching TRBD2. This CDR3 has 15 amino acids. The germline V gene has CDR1 DFQATT and CDR2 SNEGSKA (reference sequence). V shed 1 base, J shed 2 bases, and the junction held 5 bases outside the gene matches.

The rearrangement joins TRBV20-1 to TRBJ1-5; D is perhaps TRBD1 (6 bases). With 0 bases removed from V and 7 bases from J, the gap between germline ends came to 22 bases. Germline-derived CDR1 and CDR2 are DFQATT and SNEGSKA (reference sequence). This CDR3 has 17 amino acids. The CDR3 coding sequence is TGCAGTGCTAGAGATGGTTCGGGGGCCCTTAAGAGGCAGCCCCAGCATTTT. It yields the protein CSARDGSGALKRQPQHF.

This rearrangement joins TRBV7-9 to TRBJ2-4; 12 bases fit TRBD2. The J call may be wrong; the DNA end is better matched by TRBJ2-7. This CDR3 has 16 amino acids. CDR1 and CDR2 (germline): SEHNR, FQNEAQ (reference sequence). CDR3 sequence reads: CASSPWTSGVPYEQYF. The DNA of the CDR3 is TGTGCCAGCAGCCCGTGGACTAGCGGGGTCCCCTACGAGCAGTACTTC.

This rearrangement joins TRBV6-2 or TRBV6-3 to TRBJ1-5, with D unclear. The germline V gene has CDR1 MNHEY and CDR2 SVGEGT. CDR3 size: 14 residues. The V end was cut by 0 bases, the J end by 8 bases, with 11 bases between. CDR3 protein: CASSYSPPTKPQHF. CDR3 nucleotide sequence: TGTGCCAGCAGTTACTCCCCACCGACGAAGCCCCAGCATTTT.

This chain connects TRBV27 to TRBJ2-4; tentatively, D is TRBD1 (6 bases). The tail of the sequence fits TRBJ2-7 better, so the J call may be wrong. There are 16 residues in the CDR3. CDR1 MNHEY and CDR2 SMNVEV come from the germline V gene (reference sequence). DNA of the CDR3: TGTGCCAGCAGTCCTTCGACAGGAATCCTACCATACGAGCAGTACTTC. As protein: CASSPSTGILPYEQYF.

This clonotype has a handful of counts. This chain joins TRBV7-3 and TRBJ2-7; 8 bases fit TRBD2. The CDR3 runs 13 residues. Looked up from germline, CDR1 is SGHTA and CDR2 is FQGTGA. V lost 5 bases, J lost 6 bases, and 6 bases stayed unmatched. In nucleotides, the CDR3 is TGTGCCAGCAGCCCCCACGGGGGGGGCGAGCAGTACTTC. The encoded protein is CASSPHGGGEQYF.

The rearrangement uses TRBV7-2 and TRBJ1-1, with no clear D. Germline CDR1 reads SGHTA; CDR2 reads FQGNSA. The CDR3 loop spans 12 amino acids. V was trimmed by 5 bases and J by 3 bases, leaving 7 bases between them. DNA of the CDR3: TGTGCCAGCAGCCCCTATTACACTGAAGCTTTCTTT. Its translation: CASSPYYTEAFF.

This clonotype has just a few counts. V is TRBV29-1 and J is TRBJ2-1; 8 bases align to TRBD2. V lost 4 bases to trimming and J lost 0 bases; unmatched junction nucleotides: 2. The CDR3 consists of 14 residues. Germline V gene data show CDR1 as SQVTM and CDR2 as ANQGSEA. CDR3 loop: CSVASGGSYNEQFF. The CDR3 nucleotides are TGCAGCGTTGCCAGCGGGGGCTCCTACAATGAGCAGTTCTTC.

This clonotype turned up a few times. The rearrangement links TRBV4-2 to TRBJ2-3; 7 bases match TRBD1. This CDR3 region has 18 residues. The ends lost 3 bases at V and 4 bases at J; junction bases unmatched: 16. Germline assignment: CDR1 LGHNA and CDR2 YNFKEQ. This chain's CDR3 is CASSHGLTGAGGSDTQYF. The DNA for the CDR3 is TGTGCCAGCAGCCATGGGCTAACCGGGGCAGGGGGATCAGATACGCAGTATTTT.